This T cell receptor (beta chain) was identified during a study of shared clonotypes between healthy human individuals. Cells designated naive CD8 were CD45RO-negative and were positively selected for CCR7, with terminally differentiated effector memory CD45RA+ cells excluded. Adult Caucasians living in Nashville, Tennessee made up all of the donors. Profiled with immunoSEQ multiplex PCR; TCRdb holds only in-frame clones, not every one. The table has over 750,000 clones, 95% to 97% seen once. CDR3 length equals 13 residues. Per germline, CDR1 MNHEY and CDR2 SMNVEV (reference sequence). V was clipped by 8 bases and J by 1 base, with 11 bases between them. This clone was found once.

The rearrangement uses TRBV27 and TRBJ1-1; D gene uncertain. The specimen sequenced was naive CD8+ T cells sorted from blood. The origin of this receptor is a man aged 25-45 years in good health. CDR3: CASGRQKNTEAFF. The CDR3 coding sequence is TGTGCCAGCGGTAGGCAGAAGAACACTGAAGCTTTCTTT.